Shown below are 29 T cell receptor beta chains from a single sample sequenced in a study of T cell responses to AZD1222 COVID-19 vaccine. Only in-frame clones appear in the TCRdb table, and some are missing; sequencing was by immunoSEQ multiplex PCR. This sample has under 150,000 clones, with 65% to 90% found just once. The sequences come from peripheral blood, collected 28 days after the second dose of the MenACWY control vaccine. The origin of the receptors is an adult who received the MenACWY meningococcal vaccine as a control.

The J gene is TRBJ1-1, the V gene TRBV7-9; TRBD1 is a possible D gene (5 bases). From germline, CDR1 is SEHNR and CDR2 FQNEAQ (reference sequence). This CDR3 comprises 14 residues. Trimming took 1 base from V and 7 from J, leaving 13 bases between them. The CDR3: CASSLVRNGGEAFF. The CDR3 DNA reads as TGTGCCAGCAGCTTAGTGAGGAACGGGGGTGAAGCTTTCTTT.

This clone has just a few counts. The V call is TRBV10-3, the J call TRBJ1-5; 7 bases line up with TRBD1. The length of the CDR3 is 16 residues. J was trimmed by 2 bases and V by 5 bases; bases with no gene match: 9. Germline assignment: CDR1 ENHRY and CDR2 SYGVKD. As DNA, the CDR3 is TGTGCCATCAGTCAGGGGGGGGCAGGGGGCAATCAGCCCCAGCATTTT. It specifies CAISQGGAGGNQPQHF.

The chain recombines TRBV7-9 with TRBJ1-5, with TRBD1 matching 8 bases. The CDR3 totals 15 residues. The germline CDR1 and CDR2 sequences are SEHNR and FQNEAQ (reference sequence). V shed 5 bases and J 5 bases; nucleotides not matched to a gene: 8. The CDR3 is CASSPGQGRDQPQHF. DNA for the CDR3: TGTGCCAGCAGCCCCGGACAGGGAAGGGATCAGCCCCAGCATTTT.

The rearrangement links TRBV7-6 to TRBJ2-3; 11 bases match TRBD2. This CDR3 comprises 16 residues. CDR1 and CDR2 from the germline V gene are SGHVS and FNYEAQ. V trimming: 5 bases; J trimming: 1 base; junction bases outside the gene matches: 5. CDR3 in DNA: TGTGCCAGCAGCCCAGGGACTAGCGGTCGCACAGATACGCAGTATTTT. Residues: CASSPGTSGRTDTQYF.

CDR3 DNA sequence: TGTGCCAGCTCACCGTCCGGGACAGGGAGCTCCTACGAGCAGTACTTC. Its translation is CASSPSGTGSSYEQYF. The V call is TRBV18, the J call TRBJ2-7; 9 bases agree with TRBD1. From germline, CDR1 is KGHSH and CDR2 LQKENI. V lost 3 bases to trimming and J lost 0 bases; unmatched junction nucleotides: 6. The CDR3 has 16 residues.

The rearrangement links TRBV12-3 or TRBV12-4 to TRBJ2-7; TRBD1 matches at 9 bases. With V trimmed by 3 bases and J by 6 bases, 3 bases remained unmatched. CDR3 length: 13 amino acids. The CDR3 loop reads CASSFGTGREQYF. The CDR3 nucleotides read TGTGCCAGCAGTTTCGGGACAGGGCGCGAGCAGTACTTC.

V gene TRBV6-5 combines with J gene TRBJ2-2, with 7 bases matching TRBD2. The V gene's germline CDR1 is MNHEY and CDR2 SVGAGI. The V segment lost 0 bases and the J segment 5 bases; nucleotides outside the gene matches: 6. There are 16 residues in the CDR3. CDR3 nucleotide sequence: TGTGCCAGCAGTTACTCAGGCGGGAGTAGAACCGGGGAGCTGTTTTTT. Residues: CASSYSGGSRTGELFF.

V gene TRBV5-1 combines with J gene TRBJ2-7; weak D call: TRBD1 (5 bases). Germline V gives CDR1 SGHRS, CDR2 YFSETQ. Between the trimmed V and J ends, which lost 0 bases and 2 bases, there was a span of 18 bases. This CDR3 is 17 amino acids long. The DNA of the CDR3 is TGCGCCAGCAGCTTGGACGAGTATGCAGGGTCGACCTACGAGCAGTACTTC. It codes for CASSLDEYAGSTYEQYF. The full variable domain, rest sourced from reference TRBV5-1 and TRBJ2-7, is KAGVTQTPRYLIKTRGQQVTLSCSPISGHRSVSWYQQTPGQGLQFLFEYFSETQRNKGNFPGRFSGRQFSNSRSEMNVSTLELGDSALYLCASSLDEYAGSTYEQYFGPGTRLTVT.

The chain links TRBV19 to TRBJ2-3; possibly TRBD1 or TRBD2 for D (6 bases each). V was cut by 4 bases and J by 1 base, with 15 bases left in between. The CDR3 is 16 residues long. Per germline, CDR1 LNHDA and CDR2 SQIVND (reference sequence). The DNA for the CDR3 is TGTGCCAGTAGTACACCGATGAGGGGGGGCACAGATACGCAGTATTTT. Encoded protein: CASSTPMRGGTDTQYF.

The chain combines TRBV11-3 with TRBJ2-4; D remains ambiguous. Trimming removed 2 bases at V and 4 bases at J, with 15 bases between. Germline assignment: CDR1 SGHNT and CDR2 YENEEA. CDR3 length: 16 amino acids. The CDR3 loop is CASSLFTRAGKNIQYF. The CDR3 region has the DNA TGTGCCAGCAGCTTATTTACCCGGGCAGGTAAAAACATTCAGTACTTC.

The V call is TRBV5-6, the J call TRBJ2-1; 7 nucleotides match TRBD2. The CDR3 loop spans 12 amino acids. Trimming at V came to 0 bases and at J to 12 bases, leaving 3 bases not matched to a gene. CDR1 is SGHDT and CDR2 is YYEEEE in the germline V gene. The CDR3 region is CASSLASGAQFF. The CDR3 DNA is TGTGCCAGCAGCTTGGCGAGCGGGGCGCAGTTCTTC.

DNA of the CDR3: TGTGCCAGCAGTACAGGTAATCAGCCCCAGCATTTT. It specifies CASSTGNQPQHF. The chain carries TRBV28 and TRBJ1-5; tentative D call: TRBD1 (5 bases). CDR1 is MDHEN and CDR2 is SYDVKM in the germline V gene. With 5 bases removed from V and 4 bases from J, the gap between germline ends came to 6 bases. The CDR3 sequence is 12 residues long.

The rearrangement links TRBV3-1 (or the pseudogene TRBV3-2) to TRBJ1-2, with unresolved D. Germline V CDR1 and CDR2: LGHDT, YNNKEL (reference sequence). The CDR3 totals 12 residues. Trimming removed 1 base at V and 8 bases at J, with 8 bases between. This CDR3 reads CASSQALVGYTF. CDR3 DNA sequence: TGTGCCAGCAGCCAAGCTTTAGTCGGCTACACCTTC.

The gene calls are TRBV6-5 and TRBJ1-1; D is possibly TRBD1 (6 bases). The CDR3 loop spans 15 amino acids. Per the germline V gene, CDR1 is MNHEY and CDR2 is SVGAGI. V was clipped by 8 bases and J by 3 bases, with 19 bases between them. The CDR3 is CASLEGGAGYTEAFF. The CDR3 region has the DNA TGTGCCAGCCTAGAGGGGGGCGCGGGGTACACTGAAGCTTTCTTT.

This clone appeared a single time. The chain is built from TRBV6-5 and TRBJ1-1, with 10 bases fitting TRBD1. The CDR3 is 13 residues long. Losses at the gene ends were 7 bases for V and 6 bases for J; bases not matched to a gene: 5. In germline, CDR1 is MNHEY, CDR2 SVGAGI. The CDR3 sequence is CASIGTGVAEAFF. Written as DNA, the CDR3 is TGTGCCAGCATTGGGACAGGGGTGGCTGAAGCTTTCTTT.

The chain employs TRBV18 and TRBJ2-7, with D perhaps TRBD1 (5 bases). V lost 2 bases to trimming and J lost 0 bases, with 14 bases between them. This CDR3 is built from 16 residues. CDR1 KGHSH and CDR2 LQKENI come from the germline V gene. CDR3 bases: TGTGCCAGCTCACCAACTCCCAGGGCCAGCTCCTACGAGCAGTACTTC. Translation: CASSPTPRASSYEQYF.

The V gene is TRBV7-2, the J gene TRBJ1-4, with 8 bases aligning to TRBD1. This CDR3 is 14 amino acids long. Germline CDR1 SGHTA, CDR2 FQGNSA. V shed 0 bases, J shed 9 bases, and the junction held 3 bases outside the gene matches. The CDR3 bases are TGTGCCAGCAGCTTAGCGGGACAGGCAAAAAAACTGTTTTTT. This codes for CASSLAGQAKKLFF. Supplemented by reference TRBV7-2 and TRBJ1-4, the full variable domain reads GAGVSQSPSNKVTEKGKDVELRCDPISGHTALYWYRQSLGQGLEFLIYFQGNSAPDKSGLPSDRFSAERTGGSVSTLTIQRTQQEDSAVYLCASSLAGQAKKLFFGSGTQLSVL.

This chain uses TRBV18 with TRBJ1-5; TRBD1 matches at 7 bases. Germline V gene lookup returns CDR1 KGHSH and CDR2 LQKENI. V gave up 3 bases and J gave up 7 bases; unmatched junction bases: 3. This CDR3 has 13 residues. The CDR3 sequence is CASSPGQEQPQHF. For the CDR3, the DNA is TGTGCCAGCTCACCCGGACAGGAGCAGCCCCAGCATTTT.

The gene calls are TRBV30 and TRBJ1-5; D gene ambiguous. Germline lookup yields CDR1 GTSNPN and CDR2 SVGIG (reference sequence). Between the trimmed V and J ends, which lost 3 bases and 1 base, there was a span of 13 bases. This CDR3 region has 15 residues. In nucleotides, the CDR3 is TGTGCCTGGAGCAGAGCAGCAGGAAGCAATCAGCCCCAGCATTTT. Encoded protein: CAWSRAAGSNQPQHF.

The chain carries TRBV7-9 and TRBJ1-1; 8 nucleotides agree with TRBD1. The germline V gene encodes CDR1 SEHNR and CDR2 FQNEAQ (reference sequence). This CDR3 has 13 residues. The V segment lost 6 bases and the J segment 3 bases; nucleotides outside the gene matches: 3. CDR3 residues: CASSTGGDTEAFF. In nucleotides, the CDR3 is TGTGCCAGCAGTACAGGGGGGGACACTGAAGCTTTCTTT.

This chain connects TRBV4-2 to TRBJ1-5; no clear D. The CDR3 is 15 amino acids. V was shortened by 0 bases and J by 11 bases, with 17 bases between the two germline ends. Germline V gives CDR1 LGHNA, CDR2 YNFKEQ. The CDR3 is CASSQDDQRERAQHF. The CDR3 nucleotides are TGTGCCAGCAGCCAAGACGACCAGAGGGAACGGGCCCAGCATTTT.

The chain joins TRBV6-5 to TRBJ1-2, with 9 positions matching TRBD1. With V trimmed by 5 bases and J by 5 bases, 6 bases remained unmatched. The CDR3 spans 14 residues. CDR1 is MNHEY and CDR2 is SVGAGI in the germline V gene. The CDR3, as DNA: TGTGCCAGCAGTCGGACAGGGGAGGGATATGGCTACACCTTC. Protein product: CASSRTGEGYGYTF.

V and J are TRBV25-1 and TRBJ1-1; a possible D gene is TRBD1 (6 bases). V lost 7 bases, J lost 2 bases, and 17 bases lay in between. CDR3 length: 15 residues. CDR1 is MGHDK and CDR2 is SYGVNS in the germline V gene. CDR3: CASIHPPGENTEAFF. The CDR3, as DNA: TGTGCCAGCATACACCCACCAGGGGAAAACACTGAAGCTTTCTTT. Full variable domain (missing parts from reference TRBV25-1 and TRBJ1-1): EADIYQTPRYLVIGTGKKITLECSQTMGHDKMYWYQQDPGMELHLIHYSYGVNSTEKGDLSSESTVSRIRTEHFPLTLESARPSHTSQYLCASIHPPGENTEAFFGQGTRLTVV.

The chain's CDR3 is CASSQDRRMGTGNTGELFF. The CDR3 DNA reads TGCGCCAGCAGCCAAGACCGCCGAATGGGGACAGGGAACACCGGGGAGCTGTTTTTT. The V call is TRBV4-3, the J call TRBJ2-2; 8 bases align to TRBD1. The CDR3 loop spans 19 amino acids. CDR1 is LGHNA, CDR2 YSLEER, per germline. The junction had 10 bases not matched to a gene; V was cut back by 0 bases and J by 1 base.

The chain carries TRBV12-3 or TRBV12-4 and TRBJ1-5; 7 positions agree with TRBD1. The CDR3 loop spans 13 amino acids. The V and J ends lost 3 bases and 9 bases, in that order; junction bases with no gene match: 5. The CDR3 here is CASSLPRTGPQHF. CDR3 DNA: TGTGCCAGCAGTTTGCCCCGGACAGGGCCCCAGCATTTT.

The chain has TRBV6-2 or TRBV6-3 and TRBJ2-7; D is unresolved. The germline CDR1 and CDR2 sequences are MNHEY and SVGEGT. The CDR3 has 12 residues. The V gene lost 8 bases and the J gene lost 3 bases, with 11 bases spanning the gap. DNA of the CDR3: TGTGCCAGCGGTTCACCGGGCTACGAGCAGTACGTC. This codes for CASGSPGYEQYV.

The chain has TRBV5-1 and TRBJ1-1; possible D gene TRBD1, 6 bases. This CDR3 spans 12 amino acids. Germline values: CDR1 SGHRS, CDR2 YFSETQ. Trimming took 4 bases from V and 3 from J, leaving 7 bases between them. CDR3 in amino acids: CASSTGYTEAFF. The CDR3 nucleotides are TGCGCCAGCAGCACAGGGTACACTGAAGCTTTCTTT.

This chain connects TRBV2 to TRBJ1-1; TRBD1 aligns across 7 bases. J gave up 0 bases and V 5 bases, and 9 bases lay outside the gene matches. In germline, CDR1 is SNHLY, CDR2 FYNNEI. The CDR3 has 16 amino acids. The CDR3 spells CASSKGQRRLNTEAFF. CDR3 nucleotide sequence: TGTGCCAGCAGTAAGGGACAGAGAAGATTGAACACTGAAGCTTTCTTT.

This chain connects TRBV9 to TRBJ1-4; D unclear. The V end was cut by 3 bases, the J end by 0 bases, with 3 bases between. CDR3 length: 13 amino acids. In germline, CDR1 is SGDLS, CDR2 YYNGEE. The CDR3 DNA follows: TGTGCCAGCAGCGGTGCAACTAATGAAAAACTGTTTTTT. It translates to CASSGATNEKLFF.